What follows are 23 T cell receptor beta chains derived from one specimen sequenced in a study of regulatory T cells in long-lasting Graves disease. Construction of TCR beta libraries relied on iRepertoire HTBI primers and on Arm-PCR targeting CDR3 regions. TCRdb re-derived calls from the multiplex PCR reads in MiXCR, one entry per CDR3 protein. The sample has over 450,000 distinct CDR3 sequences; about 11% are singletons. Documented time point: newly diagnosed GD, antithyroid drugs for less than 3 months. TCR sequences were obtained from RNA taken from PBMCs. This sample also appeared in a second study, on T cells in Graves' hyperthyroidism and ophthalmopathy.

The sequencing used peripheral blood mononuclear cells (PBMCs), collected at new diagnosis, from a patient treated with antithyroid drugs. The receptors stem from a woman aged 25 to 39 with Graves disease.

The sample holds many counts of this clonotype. The CDR3 DNA reads TGTGCCAGCAGCCGTGGGAGCACAGATACGCAGTATTTT. Its protein is CASSRGSTDTQYF. This rearrangement joins TRBV7-9 to TRBJ2-3; the D is unclear. Between the trimmed V and J ends, which lost 5 bases and 0 bases, there was a span of 6 bases. The CDR3 sequence is 13 residues long. From germline, CDR1 is SEHNR and CDR2 FQNEAQ (reference sequence).

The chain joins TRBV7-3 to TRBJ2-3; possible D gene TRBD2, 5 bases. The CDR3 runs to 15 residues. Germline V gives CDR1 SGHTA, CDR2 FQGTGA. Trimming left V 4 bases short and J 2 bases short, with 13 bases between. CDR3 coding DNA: TGTGCCAGCAGCTCCCTCGGGGTCTCCACAGATACGCAGTATTTT. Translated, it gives CASSSLGVSTDTQYF.

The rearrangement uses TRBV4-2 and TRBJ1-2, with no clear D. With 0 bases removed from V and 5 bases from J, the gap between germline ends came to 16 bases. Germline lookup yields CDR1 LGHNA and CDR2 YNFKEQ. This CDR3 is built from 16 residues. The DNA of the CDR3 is TGTGCCAGCAGCCAAGACAAAGTCAATTGGGCGTATGGCTACACCTTC. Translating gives CASSQDKVNWAYGYTF.

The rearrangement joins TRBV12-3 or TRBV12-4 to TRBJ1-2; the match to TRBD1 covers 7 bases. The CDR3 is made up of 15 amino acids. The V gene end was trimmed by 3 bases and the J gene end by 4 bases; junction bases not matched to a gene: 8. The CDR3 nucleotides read TGTGCCAGCAGTTTCGGGGCCAGGGGGATCTATGGCTACACCTTC. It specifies CASSFGARGIYGYTF.

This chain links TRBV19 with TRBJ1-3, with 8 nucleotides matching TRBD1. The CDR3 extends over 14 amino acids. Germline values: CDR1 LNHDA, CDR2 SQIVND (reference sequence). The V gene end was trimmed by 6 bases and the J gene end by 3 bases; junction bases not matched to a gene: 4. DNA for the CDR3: TGTGCCAGTAGAGGGACAGGAATTGGAAACACCATATATTTT. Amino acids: CASRGTGIGNTIYF.

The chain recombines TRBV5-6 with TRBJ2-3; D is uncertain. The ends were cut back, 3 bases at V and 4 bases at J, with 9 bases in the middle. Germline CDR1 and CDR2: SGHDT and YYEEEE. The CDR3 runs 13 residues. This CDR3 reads CASSWGNADTQYF. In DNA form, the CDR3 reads TGTGCCAGCAGCTGGGGAAACGCAGATACGCAGTATTTT.

CDR3 loop: CASSQGDRVAGYTF. DNA for the CDR3: TGCGCCAGCAGCCAAGGGGACAGGGTTGCCGGCTACACCTTC. The chain carries TRBV4-3 and TRBJ1-2; 9 positions match TRBD1. This CDR3 spans 14 amino acids. Trimming cost V 1 base and J 8 bases; bases outside gene matches: 5. Germline V CDR1 and CDR2: LGHNA, YSLEER.

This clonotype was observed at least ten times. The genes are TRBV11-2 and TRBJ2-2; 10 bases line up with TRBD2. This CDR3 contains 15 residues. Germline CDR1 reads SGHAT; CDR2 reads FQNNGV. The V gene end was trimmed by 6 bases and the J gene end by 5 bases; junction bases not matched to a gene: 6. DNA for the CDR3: TGTGCCAGCAGACGCTTAGCGGGAGGAACCGGGGAGCTGTTTTTT. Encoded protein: CASRRLAGGTGELFF.

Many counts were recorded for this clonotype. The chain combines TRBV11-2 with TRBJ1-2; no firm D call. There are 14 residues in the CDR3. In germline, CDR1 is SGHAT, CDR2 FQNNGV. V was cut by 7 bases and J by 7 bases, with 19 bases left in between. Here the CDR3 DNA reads TGTGCCAGCACCCGAAACCCGGTGATAGGTGGCTACACCTTC. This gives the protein CASTRNPVIGGYTF.

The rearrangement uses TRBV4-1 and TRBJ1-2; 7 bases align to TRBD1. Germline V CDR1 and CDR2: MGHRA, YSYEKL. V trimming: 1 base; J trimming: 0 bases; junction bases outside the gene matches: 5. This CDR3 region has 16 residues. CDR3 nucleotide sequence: TGCGCCAGCAGCCAAGGTACAGGGGCACCTAACTATGGCTACACCTTC. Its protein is CASSQGTGAPNYGYTF.

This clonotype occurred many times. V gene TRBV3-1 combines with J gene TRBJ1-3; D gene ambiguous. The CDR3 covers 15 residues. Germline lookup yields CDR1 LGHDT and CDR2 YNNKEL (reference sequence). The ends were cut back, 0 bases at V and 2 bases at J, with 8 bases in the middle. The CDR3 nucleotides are TGTGCCAGCAGCCAAGATTTTGCCACTGGAAACACCATATATTTT. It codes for CASSQDFATGNTIYF.

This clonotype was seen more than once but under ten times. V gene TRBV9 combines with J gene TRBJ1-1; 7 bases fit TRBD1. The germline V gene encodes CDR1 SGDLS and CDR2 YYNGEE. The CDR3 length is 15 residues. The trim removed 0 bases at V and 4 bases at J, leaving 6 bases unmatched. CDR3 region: CASSVETGAGTEAFF. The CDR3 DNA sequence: TGTGCCAGCAGCGTAGAAACAGGGGCTGGCACTGAAGCTTTCTTT. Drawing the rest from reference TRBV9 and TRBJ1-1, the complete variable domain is DSGVTQTPKHLITATGQRVTLRCSPRSGDLSVYWYQQSLDQGLQFLIQYYNGEERAKGNILERFSAQQFPDLHSELNLSSLELGDSALYFCASSVETGAGTEAFFGQGTRLTVV.

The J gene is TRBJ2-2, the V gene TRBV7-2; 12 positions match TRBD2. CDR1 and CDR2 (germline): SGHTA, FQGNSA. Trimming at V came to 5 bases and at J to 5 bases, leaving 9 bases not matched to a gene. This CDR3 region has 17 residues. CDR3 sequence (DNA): TGTGCCAGCAGCCTGACTAGCGGGAGAGGGGGGACCGGGGAGCTGTTTTTT. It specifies CASSLTSGRGGTGELFF.

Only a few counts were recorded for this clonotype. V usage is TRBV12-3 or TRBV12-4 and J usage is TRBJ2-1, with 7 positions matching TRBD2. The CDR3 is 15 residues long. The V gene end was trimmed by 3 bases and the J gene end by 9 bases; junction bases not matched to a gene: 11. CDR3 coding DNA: TGTGCCAGCAGTTTCCGGGCGGGAGTCGTATCTGAGCAGTTCTTC. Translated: CASSFRAGVVSEQFF.

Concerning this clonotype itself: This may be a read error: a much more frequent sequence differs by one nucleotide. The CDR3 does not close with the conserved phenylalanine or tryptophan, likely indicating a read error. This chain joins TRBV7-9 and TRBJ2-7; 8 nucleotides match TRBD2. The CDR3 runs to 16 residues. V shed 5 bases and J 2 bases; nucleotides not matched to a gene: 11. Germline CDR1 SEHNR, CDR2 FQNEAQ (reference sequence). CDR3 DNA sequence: TGTGCCAGCAGCCAAAAAAAACCGGGACTAGCCTACGAGCAGTACTTG. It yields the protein CASSQKKPGLAYEQYL.

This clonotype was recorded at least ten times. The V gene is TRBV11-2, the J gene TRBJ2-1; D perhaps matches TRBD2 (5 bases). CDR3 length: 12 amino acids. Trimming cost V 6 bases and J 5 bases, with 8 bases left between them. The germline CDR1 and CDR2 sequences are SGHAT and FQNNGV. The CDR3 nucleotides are TGTGCCAGCAGACGGCGGGACAATGAGCAGTTCTTC. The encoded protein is CASRRRDNEQFF. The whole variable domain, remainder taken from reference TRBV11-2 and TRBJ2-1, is EAGVAQSPRYKIIEKRQSVAFWCNPISGHATLYWYQQILGQGPKLLIQFQNNGVVDDSQLPKDRFSAERLKGVDSTLKIQPAKLEDSAVYLCASRRRDNEQFFGPGTRLTVL.

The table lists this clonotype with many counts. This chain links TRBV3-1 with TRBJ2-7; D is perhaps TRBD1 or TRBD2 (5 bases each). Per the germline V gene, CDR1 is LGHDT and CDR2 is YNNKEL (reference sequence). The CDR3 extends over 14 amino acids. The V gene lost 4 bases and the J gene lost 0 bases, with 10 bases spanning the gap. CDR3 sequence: CASSLIGASYEQYF. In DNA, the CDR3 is TGTGCCAGCAGCCTAATCGGGGCCTCCTACGAGCAGTACTTC.

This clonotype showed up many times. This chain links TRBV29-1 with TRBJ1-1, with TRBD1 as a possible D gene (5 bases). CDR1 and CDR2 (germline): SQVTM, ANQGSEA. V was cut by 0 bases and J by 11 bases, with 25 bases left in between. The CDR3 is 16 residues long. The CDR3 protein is CSVEEGYIDRTNRAFF. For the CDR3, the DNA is TGCAGCGTTGAAGAGGGGTATATCGACAGAACCAACCGGGCTTTCTTT.

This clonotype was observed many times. The CDR3 coding sequence is TGTGCCAGCAGTACCTCCCCGGGACTTACCTACGAGCAGTACTTC. Amino acids: CASSTSPGLTYEQYF. The chain employs TRBV6-1 and TRBJ2-7; D may be TRBD2 (6 bases). The ends were cut back, 5 bases at V and 2 bases at J, with 16 bases in the middle. Germline loops: CDR1 MNHNS, CDR2 SASEGT. The CDR3 covers 15 residues.

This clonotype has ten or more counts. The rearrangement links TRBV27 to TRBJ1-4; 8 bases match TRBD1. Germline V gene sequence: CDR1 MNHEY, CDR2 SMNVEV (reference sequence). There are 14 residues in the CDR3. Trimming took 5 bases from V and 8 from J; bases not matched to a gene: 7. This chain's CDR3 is CASSLLQGAEKLFF. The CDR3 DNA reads TGTGCCAGCAGTCTGTTGCAGGGGGCGGAAAAACTGTTTTTT.

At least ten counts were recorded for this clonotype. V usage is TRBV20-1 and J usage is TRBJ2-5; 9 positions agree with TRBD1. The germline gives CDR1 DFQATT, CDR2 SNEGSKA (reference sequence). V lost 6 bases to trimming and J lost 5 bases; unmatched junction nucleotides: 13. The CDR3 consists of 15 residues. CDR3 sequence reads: CSAKPIQGAWETQYF. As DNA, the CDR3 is TGCAGTGCAAAGCCCATACAGGGGGCCTGGGAGACCCAGTACTTC.

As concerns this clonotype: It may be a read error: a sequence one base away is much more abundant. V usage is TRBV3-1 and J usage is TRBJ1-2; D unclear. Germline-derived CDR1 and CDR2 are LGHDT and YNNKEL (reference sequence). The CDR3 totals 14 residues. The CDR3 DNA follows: TGTGCCATCAGCCACTTGGGATCTGCCTATGGCTACACCTTC. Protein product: CAISHLGSAYGYTF.

The chain's CDR3 is CASSLEVLAHLGYNEQFF. Here the CDR3 DNA reads TGCGCCAGCAGCTTGGAAGTGCTAGCTCACCTAGGCTACAATGAGCAGTTCTTC. The chain joins TRBV5-1 to TRBJ2-1, with D possibly TRBD2 on 5 matching bases. Per germline, CDR1 SGHRS and CDR2 YFSETQ. This CDR3 has 18 residues. The V end lost 0 bases, the J end lost 3 bases, and 19 bases lay between the germline ends.